A single sample is the source of the 6 T cell receptor beta chains below, sequenced in a study of blood T cell repertoires in COVID-19. The assay was immunoSEQ multiplex PCR, and TCRdb's table has in-frame clones only and misses some. In the table there are 200,000 to 250,000 clones, approximately 81% of which are singletons. Material: peripheral blood. Receptors originate from a woman older than 75 with active or convalescent COVID-19.

The chain joins TRBV29-1 to TRBJ2-4; possible D gene TRBD2, 6 bases. Germline assignment: CDR1 SQVTM and CDR2 ANQGSEA. V lost 6 bases and J 5 bases, leaving 8 bases between the germline ends. The CDR3 length is 11 residues. The CDR3 bases are TGCAGCGTGGGGGAGGAAAACATTCAGTACTTC. Its translation: CSVGEENIQYF.

The gene calls are TRBV5-5 and TRBJ1-4; maybe TRBD1 (6 bases). V lost 1 base, J lost 4 bases, and 8 bases lay in between. CDR1 is SGHKS and CDR2 is YYEKEE in the germline V gene (reference sequence). The CDR3 spans 14 residues. This CDR3 reads CASSLYRDNEKLFF. In nucleotides, the CDR3 is TGTGCCAGCAGCTTGTACAGGGATAATGAAAAACTGTTTTTT. The full variable domain, rest sourced from reference TRBV5-5 and TRBJ1-4, is DAGVTQSPTHLIKTRGQQVTLRCSPISGHKSVSWYQQVLGQGPQFIFQYYEKEERGRGNFPDRFSARQFPNYSSELNVNALLLGDSALYLCASSLYRDNEKLFFGSGTQLSVL.

The gene calls are TRBV14 and TRBJ1-2, with unresolved D. From germline, CDR1 is SGHDN and CDR2 FVKESK. V was cut by 3 bases and J by 4 bases, with 15 bases left in between. The CDR3 is 15 residues long. CDR3 sequence reads: CASSQFAGASYGYTF. The CDR3 DNA reads as TGTGCCAGCAGCCAGTTCGCCGGAGCGAGCTATGGCTACACCTTC.

V gene TRBV4-2 combines with J gene TRBJ2-1; TRBD2 matches 8 bases. This CDR3 comprises 17 residues. The trim removed 3 bases at V and 3 bases at J, leaving 10 bases unmatched. Germline CDR1 LGHNA, CDR2 YNFKEQ. The CDR3 protein is CASSHSQGLAGYNEQFF. The CDR3 nucleotides are TGTGCCAGCAGCCATTCCCAGGGCCTAGCGGGCTACAATGAGCAGTTCTTC.

This clone came up once. The V gene is TRBV11-3, the J gene TRBJ2-7; D possibly corresponds to TRBD2 (6 bases). Looked up from germline, CDR1 is SGHNT and CDR2 is YENEEA. The CDR3 is 14 amino acids. The germline V and J ends were trimmed by 3 bases and 0 bases, with 9 bases remaining between them. The CDR3 bases are TGTGCCAGCAGCTTTAGCGGAAACTCCTACGAGCAGTACTTC. Its protein product is CASSFSGNSYEQYF.

The chain carries TRBV10-3 and TRBJ2-5; 8 nucleotides line up with TRBD1. The V gene's germline CDR1 is ENHRY and CDR2 SYGVKD. The CDR3 runs 13 residues. The V gene end was trimmed by 4 bases and the J gene end by 5 bases; junction bases not matched to a gene: 3. The CDR3: CAISGDRGETQYF. The CDR3 nucleotides read TGTGCCATCAGTGGAGACAGGGGCGAGACCCAGTACTTC.